This record concerns one T cell receptor beta chain sequence. The target antigen is unknown. These data belong to a study of cytomegalovirus exposure and HLA in healthy donors. Regarding the study as a whole: The likely explanation for a cluster of highly shared sequence variants was sequencing artifact. Altogether, around 160 TCR beta chains were recorded as cytomegalovirus-associated.

This CDR3 contains 17 residues. After removal of 4 bases from V and 4 bases from J, the junction contained 13 bases not matched to a gene. Germline-derived CDR1 and CDR2 are ENHRY and SYGVKD. The primer mix had 60 Vbeta and 13 Jbeta primers. TCRdb's copy holds only in-frame clones and misses some; the assay was immunoSEQ multiplex PCR. The sample yields a few hundred thousand clones, 84% seen once. The sequenced material came from PBMCs. The sequence came from a woman aged 40 to 50 in good health and CMV-seropositive. The rearrangement links TRBV10-3 to TRBJ2-1; 7 bases are shared with TRBD1. In nucleotides, the CDR3 is TGTGCCATCAGTGGATCATCCACCGGGACAGTGTACAATGAGCAGTTCTTC. It specifies CAISGSSTGTVYNEQFF.